Below, 21 T cell receptor beta chains from the same sample are listed, as sequenced in a study of cytomegalovirus exposure and HLA in healthy donors. Sequencing used immunoSEQ multiplex PCR; TCRdb keeps in-frame clones, though not all of them. Of over 100,000 clones in the sample, 85% to 90% are singletons; the top ten hold about 2%. Source material: PBMCs. Receptors were obtained from a woman under 30 in good health and CMV-seronegative.

V is TRBV18 and J is TRBJ1-4, with a possible D match to TRBD1 (5 bases). From germline, CDR1 is KGHSH and CDR2 LQKENI. With 4 bases removed from V and 5 bases from J, the gap between germline ends came to 14 bases. This CDR3 comprises 15 residues. The CDR3 region has the DNA TGTGCCAGCTCACGCGAGCGACAGACGAATGAAAAACTGTTTTTT. The encoded protein is CASSRERQTNEKLFF.

The chain combines TRBV9 with TRBJ2-1, with no clear D. V lost 4 bases and J 8 bases, leaving 13 bases between the germline ends. Germline values: CDR1 SGDLS, CDR2 YYNGEE. The CDR3 has 13 residues. The DNA of the CDR3 is TGTGCCAGCAGCCCACGGGTAGAGGATGAGCAGTTCTTC. Encoded protein: CASSPRVEDEQFF.

The chain joins TRBV4-1 to TRBJ2-5; TRBD2 aligns across 9 bases. Per germline, CDR1 MGHRA and CDR2 YSYEKL. CDR3 length: 15 amino acids. V dropped 6 bases and J dropped 3; count of bases not matched to a gene: 8. Written as DNA, the CDR3 is TGCGCCAGCAGGACCACCGGGACTAGCAAAGAGACCCAGTACTTC. Its protein product is CASRTTGTSKETQYF.

The chain is built from TRBV6-9 and TRBJ2-7; tentative D call: TRBD2 (5 bases). Germline V gene lookup returns CDR1 MNHGY and CDR2 SVAAGI. The germline V and J ends were trimmed by 8 bases and 3 bases, with 11 bases remaining between them. This CDR3 is built from 12 residues. DNA for the CDR3: TGTGCCAGCTATAGCGCCTGCTACGAGCAGTACTTC. Protein sequence: CASYSACYEQYF.

V and J are TRBV11-2 and TRBJ2-3, with TRBD1 matching over 8 bases. Trimming removed 4 bases from V and 0 bases from J; junction bases left unmatched: 3. CDR1 is SGHAT and CDR2 is FQNNGV in the germline V gene. This CDR3 is built from 15 residues. The CDR3 reads CASSSRGRSTDTQYF. The CDR3, as DNA: TGTGCCAGCAGCTCCAGGGGGCGAAGCACAGATACGCAGTATTTT.

This clone is a singleton in its sample. The chain carries TRBV11-2 and TRBJ1-6; D remains unclear. The CDR3 runs to 11 residues. The germline CDR1 and CDR2 sequences are SGHAT and FQNNGV. The V end lost 5 bases, the J end lost 9 bases, and 5 bases lay between the germline ends. The CDR3 DNA sequence: TGTGCCAGCAGCCGTTCTTCACCCCTCCACTTT. It translates to CASSRSSPLHF.

J is TRBJ2-3 and V is TRBV9, with D possibly TRBD2 on 7 matching bases. Per the germline V gene, CDR1 is SGDLS and CDR2 is YYNGEE. The CDR3 consists of 17 residues. Trimming left V 3 bases short and J 0 bases short, with 17 bases between. The CDR3 protein is CASSEGDAGASTDTQYF. In nucleotides, the CDR3 is TGTGCCAGCAGCGAGGGTGATGCGGGGGCTAGCACAGATACGCAGTATTTT.

This clone was counted between two and nine times. The gene calls are TRBV9 and TRBJ1-5; 7 nucleotides agree with TRBD1. Germline lookup yields CDR1 SGDLS and CDR2 YYNGEE. V trimming: 7 bases; J trimming: 7 bases; junction bases outside the gene matches: 5. This CDR3 region has 12 residues. In nucleotides, the CDR3 is TGTGCCAGCGGGGACAGAACCCAGCCCCAGCATTTT. Translating it yields CASGDRTQPQHF. Together with reference TRBV9 and TRBJ1-5, the CDR3 gives the full variable domain: DSGVTQTPKHLITATGQRVTLRCSPRSGDLSVYWYQQSLDQGLQFLIQYYNGEERAKGNILERFSAQQFPDLHSELNLSSLELGDSALYFCASGDRTQPQHFGDGTRLSIL.

This chain joins TRBV7-7 and TRBJ1-4; D is uncertain. V lost 4 bases to trimming and J lost 0 bases, with 9 bases between them. Germline assignment: CDR1 SSHAT and CDR2 FNYEAQ (reference sequence). CDR3 size: 15 residues. CDR3 in amino acids: CASSSGYATNEKLFF. As DNA, the CDR3 is TGTGCCAGCAGCTCGGGGTACGCAACTAATGAAAAACTGTTTTTT.

The chain combines TRBV25-1 with TRBJ1-1, with D perhaps TRBD1 (5 bases). V was trimmed by 7 bases and J by 5 bases, leaving 14 bases between them. Germline CDR1 and CDR2: MGHDK and SYGVNS. The CDR3 extends over 13 amino acids. Here the CDR3 DNA reads TGTGCCAGCAATGGGGGGGTATGGACTGAAGCTTTCTTT. Protein product: CASNGGVWTEAFF. Variable domain in full (rest from reference TRBV25-1 and TRBJ1-1): EADIYQTPRYLVIGTGKKITLECSQTMGHDKMYWYQQDPGMELHLIHYSYGVNSTEKGDLSSESTVSRIRTEHFPLTLESARPSHTSQYLCASNGGVWTEAFFGQGTRLTVV.

This CDR3 is CATSSPHLGQAPYEQYF. DNA of the CDR3: TGTGCCACCAGCAGTCCCCACCTTGGGCAGGCCCCCTACGAGCAGTACTTC. This sequence joins TRBV15 and TRBJ2-7; D call uncertain. The CDR3 has 17 residues. CDR1 is LNHNV and CDR2 is YYDKDF in the germline V gene (reference sequence). V was shortened by 3 bases and J by 2 bases, with 20 bases between the two germline ends. The entire variable domain, with the rest obtained from reference TRBV15 and TRBJ2-7, is as follows: DAMVIQNPRYQVTQFGKPVTLSCSQTLNHNVMYWYQQKSSQAPKLLFHYYDKDFNNEADTPDNFQSRRPNTSFCFLDIRSPGLGDTAMYLCATSSPHLGQAPYEQYFGPGTRLTVT.

The rearrangement uses TRBV30 and TRBJ2-3; 10 bases are a match to TRBD1. V shed 5 bases and J 5 bases; nucleotides not matched to a gene: 13. Germline V CDR1 and CDR2: GTSNPN, SVGIG (reference sequence). The CDR3 is made up of 16 amino acids. CDR3 in amino acids: CAWSSYGTGVKDTQYF. In nucleotides, the CDR3 is TGTGCCTGGTCGAGCTACGGGACAGGGGTGAAAGATACGCAGTATTTT.

Written as DNA, the CDR3 is TGTGCCAGCAGCTTGGACAGGTTGTCCTACGAGCAGTACTTC. It translates to CASSLDRLSYEQYF. The rearrangement uses TRBV5-5 and TRBJ2-7; TRBD1 might be the D (5 bases). CDR1 is SGHKS and CDR2 is YYEKEE in the germline V gene (reference sequence). V was pared by 0 bases and J by 1 base, with 8 bases between. CDR3 length: 14 amino acids.

The chain uses TRBV5-1 and TRBJ2-1, with a tentative D call TRBD2 (7 bases). CDR3 size: 16 residues. Germline CDR1 SGHRS, CDR2 YFSETQ. V dropped 0 bases and J dropped 2 bases, with 12 bases sitting between them. The CDR3 spells CASSLAWGGAYNEQFF. CDR3 coding DNA: TGCGCCAGCAGCTTGGCCTGGGGGGGCGCCTACAATGAGCAGTTCTTC.

The chain has TRBV18 and TRBJ1-1, with no clear D. CDR3 size: 13 residues. From germline, CDR1 is KGHSH and CDR2 LQKENI. V shed 3 bases and J shed 4 bases, with 9 bases lying between them. The DNA for the CDR3 is TGTGCCAGCTCACCGAACGGCGGCACTGAAGCTTTCTTT. Protein sequence: CASSPNGGTEAFF.

The CDR3 spells CASSWGGRETQYF. As DNA, the CDR3 is TGTGCCAGCAGTTGGGGGGGGAGGGAGACCCAGTACTTC. The V and J genes are TRBV28 and TRBJ2-5; 7 bases are shared with TRBD2. Germline V gene lookup returns CDR1 MDHEN and CDR2 SYDVKM. V lost 4 bases to trimming and J lost 5 bases; unmatched junction nucleotides: 4. CDR3 length: 13 residues.

The J gene is TRBJ2-1, the V gene TRBV11-1, with 8 bases fitting TRBD2. The CDR3 runs 15 residues. Germline CDR1 is SGHAT and CDR2 is FQDESV (reference sequence). The J segment lost 4 bases and the V segment lost 1 base, leaving 3 bases of the junction unmatched. CDR3 protein: CASSLEGGGYNEQFF. DNA for the CDR3: TGTGCCAGCAGCTTAGAAGGCGGGGGGTACAATGAGCAGTTCTTC.

The chain combines TRBV6-6 with TRBJ2-7; 7 bases map to TRBD1. The CDR3 extends over 15 amino acids. With 4 bases clipped from V and 5 bases from J, the junction kept 11 bases outside the gene matches. Per germline, CDR1 MNHNY and CDR2 SVGAGI (reference sequence). CDR3 protein: CASSSRQGLKHEQYF. The DNA for the CDR3 is TGTGCCAGCAGTTCCCGACAGGGCCTTAAACACGAGCAGTACTTC.

The V gene is TRBV7-9, the J gene TRBJ2-5; 9 bases fit TRBD2. V gave up 4 bases and J gave up 4 bases; unmatched junction bases: 19. There are 19 residues in the CDR3. The germline gives CDR1 SEHNR, CDR2 FQNEAQ (reference sequence). Written as DNA, the CDR3 is TGTGCCAGCAGCTCCCGACTTTTTAGCGGGAGTGGCGGGGGAGAGACCCAGTACTTC. It is translated as CASSSRLFSGSGGGETQYF.

The chain joins TRBV14 to TRBJ1-2; D is ambiguous. V lost 6 bases, J lost 0 bases, and 8 bases lay in between. The germline V gene encodes CDR1 SGHDN and CDR2 FVKESK. CDR3 length equals 13 residues. The CDR3 protein is CASSTGTNYGYTF. The CDR3 nucleotides are TGTGCCAGCAGTACGGGTACTAACTATGGCTACACCTTC.

J is TRBJ2-1 and V is TRBV4-3, with 10 bases aligning to TRBD2. The V segment lost 4 bases and the J segment 0 bases; nucleotides outside the gene matches: 6. This CDR3 spans 17 amino acids. Germline V gene data show CDR1 as LGHNA and CDR2 as YSLEER. CDR3 sequence: CASSPRLAGSSYNEQFF. The CDR3 region has the DNA TGCGCCAGCAGCCCTCGACTAGCGGGTAGCTCCTACAATGAGCAGTTCTTC.